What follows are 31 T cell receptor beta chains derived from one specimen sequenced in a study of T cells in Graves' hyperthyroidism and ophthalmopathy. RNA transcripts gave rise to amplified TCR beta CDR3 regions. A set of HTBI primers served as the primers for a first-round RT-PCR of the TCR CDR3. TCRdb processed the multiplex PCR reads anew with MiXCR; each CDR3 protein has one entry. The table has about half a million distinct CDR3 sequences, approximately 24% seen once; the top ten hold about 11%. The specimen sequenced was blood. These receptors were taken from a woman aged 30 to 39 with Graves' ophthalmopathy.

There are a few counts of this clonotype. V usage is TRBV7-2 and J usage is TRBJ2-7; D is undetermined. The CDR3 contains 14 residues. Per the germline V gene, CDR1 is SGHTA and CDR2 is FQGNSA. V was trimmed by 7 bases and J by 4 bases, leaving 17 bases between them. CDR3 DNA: TGTGCCAGCACCCTAGGACCGGGTCGATACGAGCAGTACTTC. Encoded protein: CASTLGPGRYEQYF.

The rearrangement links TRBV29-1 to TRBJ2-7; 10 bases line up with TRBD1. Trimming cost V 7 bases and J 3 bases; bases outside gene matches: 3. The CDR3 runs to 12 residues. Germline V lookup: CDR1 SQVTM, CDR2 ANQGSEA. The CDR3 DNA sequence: TGCAGCGCTGGACAGGGGGTCTACGAGCAGTACTTC. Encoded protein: CSAGQGVYEQYF.

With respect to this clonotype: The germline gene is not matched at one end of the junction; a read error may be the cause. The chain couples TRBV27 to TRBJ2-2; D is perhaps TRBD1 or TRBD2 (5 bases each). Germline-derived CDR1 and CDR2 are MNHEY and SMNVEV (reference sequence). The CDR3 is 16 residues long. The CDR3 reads CASSFGGSANTGKLFF. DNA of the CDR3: TGTGCCAGCAGTTTTGGGGGATCTGCGAACACCGGGAAGCTGTTTTTT.

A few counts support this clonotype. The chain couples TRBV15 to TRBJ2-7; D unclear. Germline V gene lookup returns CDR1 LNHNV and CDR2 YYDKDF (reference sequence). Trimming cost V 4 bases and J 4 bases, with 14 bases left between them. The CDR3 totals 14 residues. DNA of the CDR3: TGTGCCACCAGCACCGGCGGACCCAATTACGAGCAGTACTTC. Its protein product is CATSTGGPNYEQYF.

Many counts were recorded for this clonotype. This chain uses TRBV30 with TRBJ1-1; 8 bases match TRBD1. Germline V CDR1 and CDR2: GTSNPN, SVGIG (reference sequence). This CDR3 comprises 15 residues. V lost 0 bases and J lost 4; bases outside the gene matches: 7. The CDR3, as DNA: TGTGCCTGGAGTGTATGGGCAGGGGGCGTCACTGAAGCTTTCTTT. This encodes CAWSVWAGGVTEAFF.

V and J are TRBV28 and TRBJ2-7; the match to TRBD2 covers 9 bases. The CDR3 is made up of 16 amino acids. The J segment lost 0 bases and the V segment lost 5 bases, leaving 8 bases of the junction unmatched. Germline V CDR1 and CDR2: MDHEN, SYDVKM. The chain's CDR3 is CASSPSSGTSSYEQYF. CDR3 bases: TGTGCCAGCAGTCCCTCTAGCGGGACTAGCTCCTACGAGCAGTACTTC.

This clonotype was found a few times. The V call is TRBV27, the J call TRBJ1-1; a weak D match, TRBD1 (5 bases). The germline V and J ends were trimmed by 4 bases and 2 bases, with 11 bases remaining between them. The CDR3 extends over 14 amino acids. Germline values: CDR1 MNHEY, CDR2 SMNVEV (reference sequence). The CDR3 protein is CASSSQGDNTEAFF. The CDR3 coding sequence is TGTGCCAGCAGTTCGCAGGGAGATAACACTGAAGCTTTCTTT.

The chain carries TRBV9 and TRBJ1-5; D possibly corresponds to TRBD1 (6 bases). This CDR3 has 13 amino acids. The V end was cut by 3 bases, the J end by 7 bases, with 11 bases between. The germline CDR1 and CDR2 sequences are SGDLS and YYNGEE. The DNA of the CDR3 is TGTGCCAGCAGCGCTCAAGGGGGACAGCCCCAGCATTTT. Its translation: CASSAQGGQPQHF. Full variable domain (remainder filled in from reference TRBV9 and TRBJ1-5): DSGVTQTPKHLITATGQRVTLRCSPRSGDLSVYWYQQSLDQGLQFLIQYYNGEERAKGNILERFSAQQFPDLHSELNLSSLELGDSALYFCASSAQGGQPQHFGDGTRLSIL.

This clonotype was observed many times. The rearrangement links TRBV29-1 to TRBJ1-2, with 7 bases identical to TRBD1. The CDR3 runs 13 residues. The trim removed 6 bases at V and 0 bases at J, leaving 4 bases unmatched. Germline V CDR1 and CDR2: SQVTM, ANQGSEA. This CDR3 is CSVQGQTNYGYTF. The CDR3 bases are TGCAGCGTGCAGGGACAGACTAACTATGGCTACACCTTC.

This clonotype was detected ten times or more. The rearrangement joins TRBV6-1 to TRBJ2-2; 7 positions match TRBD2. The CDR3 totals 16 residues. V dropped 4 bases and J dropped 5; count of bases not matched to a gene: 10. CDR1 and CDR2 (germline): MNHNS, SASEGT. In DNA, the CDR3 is TGTGCCAGCAGTGGCGCGTGGGGGGGGTTTACCGGGGAGCTGTTTTTT. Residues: CASSGAWGGFTGELFF.

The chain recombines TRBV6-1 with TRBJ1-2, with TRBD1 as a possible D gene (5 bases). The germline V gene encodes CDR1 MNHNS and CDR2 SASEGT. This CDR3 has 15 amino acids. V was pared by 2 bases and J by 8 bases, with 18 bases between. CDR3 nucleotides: TGTGCCAGCAGTGAAACTTCGACAGTTCTGGAGGGCTACACCTTC. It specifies CASSETSTVLEGYTF.

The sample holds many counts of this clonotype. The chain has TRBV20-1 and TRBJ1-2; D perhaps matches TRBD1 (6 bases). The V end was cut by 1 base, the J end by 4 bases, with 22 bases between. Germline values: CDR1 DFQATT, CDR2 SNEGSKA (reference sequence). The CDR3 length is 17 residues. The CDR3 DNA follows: TGCAGTGCTAGAGGCGCCGCCGGGGGCAGGGGAGGCTATGGCTACACCTTC. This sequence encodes CSARGAAGGRGGYGYTF.

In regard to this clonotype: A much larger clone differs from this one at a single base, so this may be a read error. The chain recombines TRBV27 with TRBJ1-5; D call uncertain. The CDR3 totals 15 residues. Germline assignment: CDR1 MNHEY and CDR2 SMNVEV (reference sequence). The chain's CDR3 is CATSLAAYSNQPQHF. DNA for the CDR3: TGTGCCACCAGTTTAGCGGCATATAGCAATCAGCCCCAGCATTTT.

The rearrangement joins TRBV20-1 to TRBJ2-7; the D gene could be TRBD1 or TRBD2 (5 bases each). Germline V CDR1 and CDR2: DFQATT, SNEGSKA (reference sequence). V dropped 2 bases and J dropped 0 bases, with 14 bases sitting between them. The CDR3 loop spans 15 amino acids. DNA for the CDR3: TGCAGTGCTAGAACCTATAGCGACAGCTCCTACGAGCAGTACTTC. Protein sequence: CSARTYSDSSYEQYF.

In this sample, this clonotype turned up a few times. The CDR3 reads CASSLGRERRTYEQYF. The DNA of the CDR3 is TGCGCCAGCAGCCTGGGGAGAGAGCGGCGGACCTACGAGCAGTACTTC. V gene TRBV5-1 combines with J gene TRBJ2-7; a possible D gene is TRBD2 (5 bases). Trimming cost V 4 bases and J 2 bases, with 19 bases left between them. The CDR3 length is 16 residues. Germline lookup yields CDR1 SGHRS and CDR2 YFSETQ.

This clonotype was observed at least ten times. This chain's CDR3 is CSASVGKGDNQPQHF. The CDR3 DNA reads TGCAGTGCTAGTGTTGGTAAGGGGGATAATCAGCCCCAGCATTTT. The rearrangement links TRBV20-1 to TRBJ1-5; TRBD1 is a possible D gene (6 bases). Germline V gives CDR1 DFQATT, CDR2 SNEGSKA (reference sequence). The CDR3 loop spans 15 amino acids. The germline V and J ends were trimmed by 3 bases and 4 bases, with 16 bases remaining between them.

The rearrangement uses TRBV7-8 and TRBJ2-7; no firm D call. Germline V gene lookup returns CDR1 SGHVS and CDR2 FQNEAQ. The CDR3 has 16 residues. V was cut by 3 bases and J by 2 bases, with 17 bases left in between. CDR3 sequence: CASSFLATELTYEQYF. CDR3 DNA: TGTGCCAGCAGCTTCCTCGCTACCGAACTAACCTACGAGCAGTACTTC.

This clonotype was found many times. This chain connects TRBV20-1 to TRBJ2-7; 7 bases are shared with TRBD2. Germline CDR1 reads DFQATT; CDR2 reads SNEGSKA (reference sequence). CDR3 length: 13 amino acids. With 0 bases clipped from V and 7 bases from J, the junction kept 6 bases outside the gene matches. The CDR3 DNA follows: TGCAGTGCTAGAGAGGCAGGGCGGGGGGAGCAGTACTTC. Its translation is CSAREAGRGEQYF.

CDR3 DNA: TGTGCCAGTAGTGAGGAAGTGGGACAGCTCTCCAAGCCCCAGCATTTT. It yields the protein CASSEEVGQLSKPQHF. The V and J genes are TRBV19 and TRBJ1-5, with 7 bases that match TRBD1. Trimming cost V 5 bases and J 8 bases; bases outside gene matches: 15. The CDR3 contains 16 residues. The V gene's germline CDR1 is LNHDA and CDR2 SQIVND (reference sequence). Variable domain in full (rest from reference TRBV19 and TRBJ1-5): DGGITQSPKYLFRKEGQNVTLSCEQNLNHDAMYWYRQDPGQGLRLIYYSQIVNDFQKGDIAEGYSVSREKKESFPLTVTSAQKNPTAFYLCASSEEVGQLSKPQHFGDGTRLSIL.

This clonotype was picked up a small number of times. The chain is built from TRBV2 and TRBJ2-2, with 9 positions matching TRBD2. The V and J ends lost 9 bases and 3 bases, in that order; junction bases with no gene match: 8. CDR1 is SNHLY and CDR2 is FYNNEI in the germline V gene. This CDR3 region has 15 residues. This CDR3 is CASLRAGGYTGELFF. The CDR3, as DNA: TGTGCCAGTCTGAGAGCGGGAGGTTACACCGGGGAGCTGTTTTTT.

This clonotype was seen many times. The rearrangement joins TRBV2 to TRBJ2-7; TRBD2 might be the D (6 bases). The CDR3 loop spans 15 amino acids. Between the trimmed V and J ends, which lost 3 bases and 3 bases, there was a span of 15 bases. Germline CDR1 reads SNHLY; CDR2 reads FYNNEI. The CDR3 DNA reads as TGTGCCAGCAGTGATGTCGGAGGGGCCATCTACGAGCAGTACTTC. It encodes CASSDVGGAIYEQYF.

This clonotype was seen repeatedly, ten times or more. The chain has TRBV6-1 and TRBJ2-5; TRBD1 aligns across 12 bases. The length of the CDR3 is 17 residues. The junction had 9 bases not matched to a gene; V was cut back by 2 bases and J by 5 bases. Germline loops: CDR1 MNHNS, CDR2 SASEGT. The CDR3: CASSEHLGTGGKETQYF. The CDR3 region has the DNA TGTGCCAGCAGTGAACATCTCGGGACAGGGGGCAAGGAGACCCAGTACTTC.

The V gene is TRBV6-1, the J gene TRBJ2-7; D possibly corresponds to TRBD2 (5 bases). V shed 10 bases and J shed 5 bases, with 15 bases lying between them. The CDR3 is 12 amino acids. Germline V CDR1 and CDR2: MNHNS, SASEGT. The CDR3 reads CAIVDHGDEQYF. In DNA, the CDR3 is TGTGCCATCGTGGACCACGGGGACGAGCAGTACTTC.

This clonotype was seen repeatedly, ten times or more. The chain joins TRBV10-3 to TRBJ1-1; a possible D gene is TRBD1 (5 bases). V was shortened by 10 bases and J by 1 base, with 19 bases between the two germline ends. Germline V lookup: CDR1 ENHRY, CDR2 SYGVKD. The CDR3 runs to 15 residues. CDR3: CATQPGPIGNTEAFF. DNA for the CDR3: TGTGCCACCCAACCGGGACCTATTGGGAACACTGAAGCTTTCTTT.

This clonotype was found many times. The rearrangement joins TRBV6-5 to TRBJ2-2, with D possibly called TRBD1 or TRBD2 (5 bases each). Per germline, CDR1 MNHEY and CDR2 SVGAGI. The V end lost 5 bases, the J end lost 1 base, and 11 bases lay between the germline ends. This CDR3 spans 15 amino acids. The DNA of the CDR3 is TGTGCCAGCAGTCCTATGGGGGTGAACACCGGGGAGCTGTTTTTT. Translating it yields CASSPMGVNTGELFF.

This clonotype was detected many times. This CDR3 reads CASSFQNSPLHF. CDR3 sequence (DNA): TGTGCCAGCAGTTTTCAGAATTCACCCCTCCACTTT. This chain links TRBV12-3 or TRBV12-4 with TRBJ1-6, with no clear D. This CDR3 is 12 amino acids long. Trimming removed 3 bases at V and 7 bases at J, with 4 bases between.

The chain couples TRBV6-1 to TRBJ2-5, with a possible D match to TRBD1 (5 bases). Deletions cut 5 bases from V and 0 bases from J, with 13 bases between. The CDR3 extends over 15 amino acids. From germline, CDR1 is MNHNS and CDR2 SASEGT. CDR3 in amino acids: CASSRSGLYQETQYF. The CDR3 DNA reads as TGTGCCAGCAGTCGGTCAGGGCTCTACCAAGAGACCCAGTACTTC.

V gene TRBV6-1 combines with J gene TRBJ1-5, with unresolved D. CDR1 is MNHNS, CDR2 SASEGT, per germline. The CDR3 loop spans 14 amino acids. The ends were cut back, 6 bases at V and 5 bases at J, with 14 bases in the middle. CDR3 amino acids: CASSSGLLYQPQHF. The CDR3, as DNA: TGTGCCAGCAGCTCTGGACTGTTGTATCAGCCCCAGCATTTT.

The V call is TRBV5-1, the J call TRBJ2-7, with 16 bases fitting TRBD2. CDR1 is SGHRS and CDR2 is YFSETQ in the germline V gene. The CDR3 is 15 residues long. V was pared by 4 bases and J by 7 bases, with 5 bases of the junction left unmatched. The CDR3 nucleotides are TGCGCCAGCAGCGTCGGGACTAGCGGGAGGGATGAGCAGTACTTC. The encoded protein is CASSVGTSGRDEQYF. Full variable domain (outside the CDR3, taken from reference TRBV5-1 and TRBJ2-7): KAGVTQTPRYLIKTRGQQVTLSCSPISGHRSVSWYQQTPGQGLQFLFEYFSETQRNKGNFPGRFSGRQFSNSRSEMNVSTLELGDSALYLCASSVGTSGRDEQYFGPGTRLTVT.

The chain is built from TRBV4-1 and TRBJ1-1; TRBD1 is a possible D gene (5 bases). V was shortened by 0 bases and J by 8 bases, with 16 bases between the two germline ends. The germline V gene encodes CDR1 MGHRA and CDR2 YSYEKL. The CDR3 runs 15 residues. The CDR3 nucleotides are TGCGCCAGCAGCCAAGAGTCGGGGGGGGTAGGGGAAGCTTTCTTT. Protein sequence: CASSQESGGVGEAFF.

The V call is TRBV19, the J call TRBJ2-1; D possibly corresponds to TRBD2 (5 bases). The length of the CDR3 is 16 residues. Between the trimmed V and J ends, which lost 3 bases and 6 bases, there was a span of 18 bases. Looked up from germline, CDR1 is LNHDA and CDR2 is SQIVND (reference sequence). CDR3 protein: CASSILFGVPSNEQFF. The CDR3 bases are TGTGCCAGTAGTATTTTGTTCGGGGTACCCTCCAATGAGCAGTTCTTC.